This T cell receptor (beta chain) was sequenced for a study of CDR3 diversity in severe acne. The CDR3 totals 21 residues. The V segment lost 0 bases and the J segment 1 base; nucleotides outside the gene matches: 18. Germline V gene lookup returns CDR1 SGHDT and CDR2 YYEEEE. Using its own MiXCR run on the PCR reads, TCRdb lists one record per CDR3 protein. This sample yields around 83,000 distinct CDR3 sequences, of which about 49% are seen a single time; more than 9% belongs to the top ten. This chain connects TRBV5-6 to TRBJ2-7, with 11 bases lining up with TRBD2. Input material: blood. This clonotype was obtained from a male donor with severe acne vulgaris. CDR3 DNA sequence: TGTGCCAGCAGCTTGGCCTCCGGGGTCGGCCTAGCGGGAGGTACTTCCTACGAGCAGTACTTC. It codes for CASSLASGVGLAGGTSYEQYF. The full variable domain, with the rest looked up from reference TRBV5-6 and TRBJ2-7, is DAGVTQSPTHLIKTRGQQVTLRCSPKSGHDTVSWYQQALGQGPQFIFQYYEEEERQRGNFPDRFSGHQFPNYSSELNVNALLLGDSALYLCASSLASGVGLAGGTSYEQYFGPGTRLTVT.